This T cell receptor beta chain was identified in a study of OX40 agonist ivuxolimab in advanced cancers. In germline, CDR1 is LGHNT, CDR2 FRNRAP. With 5 bases removed from V and 0 bases from J, the gap between germline ends came to 14 bases. This CDR3 comprises 16 residues. Generated by immunoSEQ multiplex PCR, the TCRdb table keeps only in-frame clones and is missing some. The sample has fewer than 75,000 clones, less than 90% seen once. The genes are TRBV12-5 and TRBJ1-3; no definite D call. This TCR was recovered from an adult with an advanced solid tumor such as melanoma, head and neck, liver or kidney cancer. The specimen comprised CD4+ or CD8+ T cells sorted from blood, sampled in a trial of the OX40 agonist ivuxolimab. In DNA, the CDR3 is TGTGCTAGTGGTACCCCGACGGCTCTCTCTGGAAACACCATATATTTT. This encodes CASGTPTALSGNTIYF.